Listed below are T cell receptor beta chains from one sample, sequenced in a study of blood T cell repertoires in COVID-19. Data came from immunoSEQ multiplex PCR; TCRdb stores just in-frame clones and leaves some out. Counted here are under 250,000 clones, approximately 88% occurring once; the ten biggest clones make up about 6.5%. Sequencing was performed on peripheral blood. The receptors shown here come from a man in his sixties who had recovered from COVID-19. Both conserved end residues are part of each CDR3. Fields, in order: V gene, clone size, D gene, J gene, CDR3 DNA, CDR3 protein. The D gene is left open where the match is weak. Rows give clone size only sometimes, using once, few, many, or a class for an expanded clone.

>TRBV7-6|NA|TRBD1|TRBJ2-5
TGTGCCAGCAGCTTAGCGCAGGGGGCGTGGGAGACCCAGTACTTC
CASSLAQGAWETQYF
>TRBV19|once|TRBD1|TRBJ1-1
TGTGCCAGTAGCAGGGGGCTTCTAGCTTTCTTT
CASSRGLLAFF
>TRBV2|NA|TRBD1|TRBJ2-1
TGTGCCAGCGGACAGGGCTCCTACAATGAGCAGTTCTTC
CASGQGSYNEQFF
>TRBV7-8|NA|TRBD1|TRBJ1-6
TGTGCCAGCAGCCCCCCAGGGGGCAAGGGGACACCCCTCCACTTT
CASSPPGGKGTPLHF
>TRBV12-3/TRBV12-4|NA|NA|TRBJ2-7
TGTGCCAGCAGTTTAGCGGGAGACGAGCAGTACTTC
CASSLAGDEQYF
>TRBV30|NA|NA|TRBJ2-1
TGTGCCTGGAACCTAGACCTGGCTGGGGGCCGATTCTTC
CAWNLDLAGGRFF
>TRBV5-4|NA|TRBD1|TRBJ1-2
TGTGCCAGCAGCTTGGTGGACAGGGACTATGGCTACACCTTC
CASSLVDRDYGYTF
>TRBV3-1/TRBV3-2|NA|TRBD2|TRBJ2-3
TGTGCCAGCAGCCAACCCGGGACTAGCGGGCGCTCCCGCACAGATACGCAGTATTTT
CASSQPGTSGRSRTDTQYF
>TRBV18|NA|NA|TRBJ2-1
TGTGCCGGCTCACCAGGGGCAGACAGGGAGCAGTTCTTC
CAGSPGADREQFF
>TRBV9|NA|TRBD1|TRBJ1-2
TGTGCCAGCAGCGCCCGGGACAGGGGCATAGATGGCTACACCTTC
CASSARDRGIDGYTF
>TRBV21-1|once|NA|TRBJ1-2
TGTGCCAGCAGCAAAAACCGCACAGGGGTTCCCTCTAACTATGGCTACACCTTC
CASSKNRTGVPSNYGYTF
>TRBV4-1|NA|TRBD1|TRBJ1-1
TGCGCCAGCAGCGAAAGGACAGGGCCCAAACCGGTGGACACTGAAGCTTTCTTT
CASSERTGPKPVDTEAFF
>TRBV3-1/TRBV3-2|once|NA|TRBJ2-5
TGTGCCAGCACAGACGGGCGGGTAGAGACCCAGTACTTC
CASTDGRVETQYF
>TRBV12-5|NA|TRBD1|TRBJ2-6
TGTGCTAGTGGTCCAGGACAGGCTGGGGCCAACGTCCTGACTTTC
CASGPGQAGANVLTF
>TRBV5-6|NA|NA|TRBJ2-4
TGTGCCAGCAGCTTGGGTCAGGGCGCTCAGTACTTC
CASSLGQGAQYF
>TRBV5-1|NA|NA|TRBJ1-6
TGCGCCAGCAGGACGACAAGAGATTCACCCCTCCACTTT
CASRTTRDSPLHF
>TRBV27|NA|TRBD2|TRBJ2-7
TGTGCCAGCTCTAAGCTAGCGGGTGTCCCCCACGAGCAGTACTTC
CASSKLAGVPHEQYF
>TRBV3-1/TRBV3-2|NA|TRBD2|TRBJ2-3
TGTGCCAGCAGCCAAGATACGAGGGAGGGGTTGGCAGATACGCAGTATTTT
CASSQDTREGLADTQYF
>TRBV10-3|NA|TRBD2|TRBJ2-7
TGTGCCATCAGTGTGTTAGCGGGAGGCTCCGGCTACGAGCAGTACTTC
CAISVLAGGSGYEQYF
>TRBV7-2|few|NA|TRBJ2-7
TGTGCCAGCAGCTTCCTCTACGAGCAGTACTTC
CASSFLYEQYF
>TRBV5-1|NA|TRBD2|TRBJ2-5
TGCGCCAGCAGTATTAGCGGGAATCAAGAGACCCAGTACTTC
CASSISGNQETQYF
>TRBV27|NA|NA|TRBJ2-1
TGTGCCAGCAGGGTCCGGGGGGCGACCTACAATGAGCAGTTCTTC
CASRVRGATYNEQFF
>TRBV5-1|NA|NA|TRBJ1-4
TGCGCCAGCAGCCCGGGTCCCGGAGAGGGTGAAAAACTGTTTTTT
CASSPGPGEGEKLFF
>TRBV24-1|NA|TRBD1|TRBJ2-4
TGTGCCACCAGTGATACCGGGACAGATGATAACATTCAGTACTTC
CATSDTGTDDNIQYF
>TRBV18|NA|NA|TRBJ1-2
TGTGCCAGCTCACCACCGGGGCAGGATGGCTACACCTTC
CASSPPGQDGYTF
>TRBV19|NA|TRBD1|TRBJ2-2
TGTGCCAGTAGTGTGACAGGGGCGAACACCGGGGAGCTGTTTTTT
CASSVTGANTGELFF
>TRBV28|NA|NA|TRBJ1-5
TGTGCCAGCAGACCGACAGGTCCGAAGGTTCAGCCCCAGCATTTT
CASRPTGPKVQPQHF
>TRBV25-1|NA|NA|TRBJ1-2
TGTGCCAGCAGGAAGTCGGGGGAGGGCTATGGCTACACCTTC
CASRKSGEGYGYTF
>TRBV9|few|NA|TRBJ1-3
TGTGCCAGCAGTAACAGTCCCGGCTCTGGAAACACCATATATTTT
CASSNSPGSGNTIYF
>TRBV6-5|NA|NA|TRBJ2-5
TGTGCCAGCTCAAACGGCAGGGTTCAAGAGACCCAGTACTTC
CASSNGRVQETQYF
>TRBV7-6|few|TRBD1|TRBJ1-1
TGTGCCAGCAGCTCGGGGGACAGGCCCACTGAAGCTTTCTTT
CASSSGDRPTEAFF
>TRBV15|NA|TRBD1|TRBJ1-5
TGTGCCACCAGCCGACAGGGTAGCAATCAGCCCCAGCATTTT
CATSRQGSNQPQHF
>TRBV19|NA|TRBD2|TRBJ2-1
TGTGCCAGTAGCTCTAGCGGGATCGTCGATGAGCAGTTCTTC
CASSSSGIVDEQFF
>TRBV19|NA|NA|TRBJ1-5
TGTGCCAGTAGTATTACAGGCTCCAATCAGCCCCAGCATTTT
CASSITGSNQPQHF
>TRBV3-1/TRBV3-2|once|NA|TRBJ2-2
TGTGCCAGCAGCCACACTACCGGGGAGCTGTTTTTT
CASSHTTGELFF